This TCR beta chain was captured by sequencing in a study of CD4 T cells in relation to SARS-CoV-2 and coronaviruses (dated by TCRdb to about 2021). In terms of the full investigation: Across all 12 patients in the convalescent cohort, the median age was about 35 years, with a range of roughly 21 to 75 years. Among the approximately twelve convalescent patients, 8 males and 4 females were included, and two of the subjects were Hispanic. HLA restriction was mapped for shared crossreactive spike epitopes using patient-derived lymphoblastoid cell lines. Memory CD4+ T cell crossreactivity between SARS-CoV-2 and common cold coronavirus spike proteins was assessed at the TCR clonotype level in the study. The Adaptive Biotechnologies TCR-sequencing kit was used to sequence samples from three pre-COVID donors and the naive versus memory experiments, while other data came from Illumina-based sequencing. A different TCR-beta assay, based on Illumina, was used to sequence expansion assays from other donors in the study. Study-wide conclusions, independent of this receptor: Crossreactive clones showed significantly weaker SARS-CoV-2-driven expansion than monoreactive clones, consistent with antigenic imprinting. No donor contributed both pre-pandemic and post-infection samples, which limited tracing the source of pre-existing responses. The study was limited by small numbers of patients and tested TCRs. Naive versus memory sequencing indicated the assay detects memory recall responses rather than primary responses primed during culture. Since the crossreactivity analysis centred on spike protein, crossreactivity against other viral proteins was not assessed. Roughly 65% of donors had memory CD4+ clonotypes that crossrecognized SARS-CoV-2 and at least one common cold coronavirus spike.

Naive and memory CD4+ T cells were separated from cryopreserved PBMCs by CD4 enrichment followed by EasySep naive CD4+ T cell enrichment. Ficoll-Paque PLUS gradient centrifugation was used to isolate PBMCs from either whole blood or leukapheresis product. PBMCs were either cryopreserved at -140°C or used fresh in the expansion assay. The QIAamp Micro DNA Kit was used to extract genomic DNA from the CD4+ T cells. Deep-resolution immunoSEQ TCR-beta sequencing was performed on DNA from uncultured naive and memory CD4+ T cells. From the authors' description of their analysis: During preprocessing, nonproductive sequences were discarded, as were any CDR3s that did not begin with C, did not end with F or W, or were shorter than 7 amino acids. Cultured and uncultured naive and memory CD4+ repertoires were searched for previously identified spike- and CEF-reactive CDR3s. CDR3 homology was quantified as pairwise Levenshtein distance, calculated with the stringdist R package after three terminal residues were trimmed from each end. Held by TCRdb, this immuneACCESS table contains in-frame sequences only and omits some clones. Under half of the omission traces to an unresolved V gene where checked; the cause of the rest is unknown. V, J and clone size were drawn from that table, and D and trimming were deduced from the DNA. Here the sample has 37,000 or so clones; 75% to 90% occur a single time. Around 3.3% of the sample comes from the top ten.

The germline V gene encodes CDR1 SGHNT and CDR2 YYREEE (reference sequence). CDR3 length: 15 amino acids, cysteine to phenylalanine. The read is trimmed to its CDR3 DNA, 45 bases read in frame from base 1. The V end gives up 6 bases and the J end 3 bases, leaving 5 bases in the junction not matched to a gene. Comment on this clone: Its antigen target is currently unknown. Base qualities are not at hand, and no much larger clone is one base apart.

The source is an adult with COVID-19. The chain employs TRBV5-4 and TRBJ2-1; 11 central bases correspond to TRBD2. Specimen: memory CD4+ T cells from PBMCs. Per the publication, the cell subset or site label means: memory (non-naive) CD4+ T cells. Read as DNA, the sequence is TGTGCCAGCACCAAAACTAGCGGGAGCTACAATGAGCAGTTCTTC. Its protein reads: CASTKTSGSYNEQFF.